This is a list of T cell receptor beta chains from one sample in a study of cytomegalovirus exposure and HLA in healthy donors. The method was immunoSEQ multiplex PCR; TCRdb's version includes in-frame clones alone and lacks a portion of them. The sample consists of some 150,000 clones, roughly 86% of them appearing once. The sequencing input was PBMCs. The receptors originated from a young man in good health and CMV-seropositive. The CDR3 runs from the conserved cysteine through the conserved F or W. Each record gives: D gene, J gene, V gene, clone size, CDR3 protein, CDR3 DNA. The D gene is left open where the match is weak. Clone size is stated in some rows and not others, as once, few, many or a class when expanded.

D gene: TRBD2; J gene: TRBJ2-7; V gene: TRBV27; clone size: .; CDR3 protein: CASSRTSRSYEQYF; CDR3 DNA: TGTGCCAGCAGTCGGACTAGCAGGAGTTACGAGCAGTACTTC
D gene: .; J gene: TRBJ2-1; V gene: TRBV15; clone size: once; CDR3 protein: CATSRGNGPSGNEQFF; CDR3 DNA: TGTGCCACCAGCAGAGGGAACGGGCCCAGCGGCAATGAGCAGTTCTTC
D gene: TRBD1; J gene: TRBJ1-1; V gene: TRBV27; clone size: .; CDR3 protein: CASSLRTGYTEAFF; CDR3 DNA: TGTGCCAGCAGTCTCAGGACAGGCTACACTGAAGCTTTCTTT
D gene: TRBD2; J gene: TRBJ2-7; V gene: TRBV28; clone size: .; CDR3 protein: CASSLSIGGSAYEQYF; CDR3 DNA: TGTGCCAGCAGTTTGTCTATCGGGGGGAGTGCCTACGAGCAGTACTTC
D gene: TRBD1; J gene: TRBJ2-7; V gene: TRBV7-2; clone size: once; CDR3 protein: CASSLAGQGVDEQYF; CDR3 DNA: TGTGCCAGCAGCTTAGCAGGACAGGGAGTGGACGAGCAGTACTTC
D gene: .; J gene: TRBJ2-5; V gene: TRBV5-1; clone size: once; CDR3 protein: CASSLVPQETQYF; CDR3 DNA: TGCGCCAGCAGCTTGGTTCCGCAAGAGACCCAGTACTTC
D gene: .; J gene: TRBJ1-1; V gene: TRBV18; clone size: .; CDR3 protein: CASSPQGGSPEAFF; CDR3 DNA: TGTGCCAGCTCTCCTCAAGGGGGAAGTCCTGAAGCTTTCTTT
D gene: .; J gene: TRBJ2-3; V gene: TRBV21-1; clone size: .; CDR3 protein: CASDGGRGSDTQYF; CDR3 DNA: TGTGCCAGCGATGGGGGGCGGGGGTCAGATACGCAGTATTTT
D gene: .; J gene: TRBJ2-3; V gene: TRBV6-5; clone size: once; CDR3 protein: CASSFGGADTQYF; CDR3 DNA: TGTGCCAGCAGTTTCGGCGGGGCTGATACGCAGTATTTT
D gene: TRBD1; J gene: TRBJ1-5; V gene: TRBV25-1; clone size: .; CDR3 protein: CASSQRDSDQPQHF; CDR3 DNA: TGTGCCAGCAGCCAAAGGGACAGTGATCAGCCCCAGCATTTT
D gene: TRBD2; J gene: TRBJ2-3; V gene: TRBV5-1; clone size: .; CDR3 protein: CASSLPAGGTDTQYF; CDR3 DNA: TGCGCCAGCAGCTTGCCAGCGGGAGGGACAGATACGCAGTATTTT
D gene: TRBD2; J gene: TRBJ2-7; V gene: TRBV5-4; clone size: .; CDR3 protein: CASSLDPAGGYEQYF; CDR3 DNA: TGTGCCAGCAGCCTGGACCCGGCGGGAGGGTACGAGCAGTACTTC
D gene: .; J gene: TRBJ1-4; V gene: TRBV5-6; clone size: once; CDR3 protein: CASSLYPVTNEKLFF; CDR3 DNA: TGTGCCAGCAGCTTGTACCCAGTGACTAATGAAAAACTGTTTTTT
D gene: .; J gene: TRBJ1-1; V gene: TRBV7-2; clone size: .; CDR3 protein: CASSRGGVNTEAFF; CDR3 DNA: TGTGCCAGCAGCCGGGGGGGGGTGAACACTGAAGCTTTCTTT
D gene: TRBD1; J gene: TRBJ1-2; V gene: TRBV7-2; clone size: .; CDR3 protein: CASSLGQGSYGYTF; CDR3 DNA: TGTGCCAGCAGCTTAGGACAGGGATCCTATGGCTACACCTTC
D gene: TRBD2; J gene: TRBJ2-4; V gene: TRBV7-9; clone size: .; CDR3 protein: CASSLGLAENIQYF; CDR3 DNA: TGTGCCAGCAGCTTAGGACTAGCGGAAAACATTCAGTACTTC
D gene: TRBD1; J gene: TRBJ2-7; V gene: TRBV4-3; clone size: .; CDR3 protein: CASSQESSTGTVSYEQYF; CDR3 DNA: TGCGCCAGCAGCCAAGAAAGTAGTACTGGGACAGTGTCCTACGAGCAGTACTTC
D gene: .; J gene: TRBJ1-4; V gene: TRBV4-2; clone size: .; CDR3 protein: CASTHPQRPNEKLFF; CDR3 DNA: TGTGCCAGCACCCACCCTCAGCGCCCGAATGAAAAACTGTTTTTT
D gene: TRBD2; J gene: TRBJ2-7; V gene: TRBV7-6; clone size: few; CDR3 protein: CASSSSSSGGGEQYF; CDR3 DNA: TGTGCCAGCAGCTCGTCCTCTAGCGGGGGCGGCGAGCAGTACTTC